The TCR beta chain under discussion was sequenced for a study of blood T cell repertoires in COVID-19. Overall study: Some COVID-19 samples were acute and others convalescent; all came from the United States, Italy and Spain. From T cells, B-cell-depleted T cells, or PBMCs came the material, which was cDNA or gDNA.

Methods used by the authors: Counts of nucleated cells, estimated from reference gene primer amplification, were obtained. Sequencing was performed with immunoSEQ multiplex PCR; in TCRdb, only in-frame clones are kept and a portion is missing. V, J and clone size were drawn from that table, and D and trimming were deduced from the DNA. The data hold more than 200,000 clones, with around four fifths observed a single time. Germline CDR1 reads SQVTM; CDR2 reads ANQGSEA. CDR3 size: 13 residues. Trimming removed 3 bases from V and 6 bases from J, with 14 bases in between. This clone came up once. V and J are TRBV29-1 and TRBJ1-1, with D unclear. The receptor was isolated from a woman between 45 and 65 years old with acute or convalescent COVID-19. Sequenced material: peripheral blood. The CDR3 here is CSVEARVSAEAFF. CDR3 sequence (DNA): TGCAGCGTTGAGGCCCGGGTAAGCGCTGAAGCTTTCTTT.